This T cell receptor beta chain was profiled in a study of cytomegalovirus exposure and HLA in healthy donors. Study outcomes and limitations: For cytomegalovirus status, the classifier reportedly gave diagnoses with high specificity and sensitivity. In vitro experiments confirmed that three CMV-associated chains were specific for CMV antigens.

Per the germline V gene, CDR1 is SGHNT and CDR2 is YENEEA. The CDR3 contains 15 residues. V was pared by 4 bases and J by 6 bases, with 4 bases of the junction left unmatched. To note about this clone: Its antigen is not known.

Repertoires were generated with immunoSEQ multiplex PCR, while TCRdb's copy carries only in-frame clones and drops some. Of 150,000 or so clones in the sample, approximately 81% were seen once. Sequencing was carried out using PBMCs. This receptor was taken from a man aged 25-45 years in good health and CMV-seropositive. The V call is TRBV11-3, the J call TRBJ2-1, with 12 nucleotides matching TRBD1. The CDR3 is CASSSGTGGFNEQFF. Written as DNA, the CDR3 is TGTGCCAGCAGCTCAGGGACAGGGGGCTTCAATGAGCAGTTCTTC.